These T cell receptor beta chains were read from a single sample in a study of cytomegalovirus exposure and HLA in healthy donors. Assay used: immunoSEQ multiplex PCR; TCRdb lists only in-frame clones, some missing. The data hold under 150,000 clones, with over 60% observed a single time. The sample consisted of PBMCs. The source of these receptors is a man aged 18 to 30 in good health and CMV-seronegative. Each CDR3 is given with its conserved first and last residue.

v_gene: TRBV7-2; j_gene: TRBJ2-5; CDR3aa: CASSAKTGLETQYF
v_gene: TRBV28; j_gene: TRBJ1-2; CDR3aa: CASSRAGYTF
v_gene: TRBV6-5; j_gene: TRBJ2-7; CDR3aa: CASSYAGQGPYEQYF
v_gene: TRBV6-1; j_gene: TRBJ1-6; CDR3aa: CASSQGVSALHF
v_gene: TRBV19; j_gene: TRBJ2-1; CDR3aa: CASSTDSSGRWGEQFF
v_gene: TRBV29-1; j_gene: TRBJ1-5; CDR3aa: CSVGRGLNQPQHF
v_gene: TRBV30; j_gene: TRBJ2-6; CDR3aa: CAWSVLGGRANVLTF
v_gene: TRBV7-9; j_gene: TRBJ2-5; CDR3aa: CASSLVQQETQYF
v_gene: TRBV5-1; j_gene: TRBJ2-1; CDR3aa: CASSLVGQGPYNEQFF
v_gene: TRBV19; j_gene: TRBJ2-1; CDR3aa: CASSFSGRLNEQFF
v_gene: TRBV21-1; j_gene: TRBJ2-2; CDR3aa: CASTPVGQGAWTGELFF
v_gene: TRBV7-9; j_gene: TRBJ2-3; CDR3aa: CASSLVVGATDTQYF
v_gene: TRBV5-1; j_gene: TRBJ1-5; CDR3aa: CASYPGPPGANQPQHF
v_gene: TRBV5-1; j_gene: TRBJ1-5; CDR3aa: CASSPGIGTGNQPQHF
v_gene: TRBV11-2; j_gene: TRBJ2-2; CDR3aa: CASSFFPAGRAGELFF
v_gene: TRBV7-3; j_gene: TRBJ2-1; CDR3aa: CASSIDLEAYNEQFF
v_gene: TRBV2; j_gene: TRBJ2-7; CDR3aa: CASSEGGRGLYEQYF
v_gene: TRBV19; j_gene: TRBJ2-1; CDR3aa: CASSTRTGSLPSNGEQFF
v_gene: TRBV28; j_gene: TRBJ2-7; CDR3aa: CASRTQGLSYEQYF
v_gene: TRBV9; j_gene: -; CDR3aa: CASSKLAGGGGEQYF
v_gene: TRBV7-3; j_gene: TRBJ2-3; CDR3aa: CASSIGGGDTQYF
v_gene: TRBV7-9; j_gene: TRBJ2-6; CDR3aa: CASSPRTGRAGANVLTF
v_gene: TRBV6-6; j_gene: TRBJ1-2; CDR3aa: CASDTGGDGYTF
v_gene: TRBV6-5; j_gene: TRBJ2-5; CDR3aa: CASSYSFRGGETQYF
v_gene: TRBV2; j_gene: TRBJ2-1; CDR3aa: CASIKWRGLWQFF
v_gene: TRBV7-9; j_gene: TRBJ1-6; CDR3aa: CASSLASGGNSPLHF
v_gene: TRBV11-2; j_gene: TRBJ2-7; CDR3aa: CASSLPPRPGAGSQYF
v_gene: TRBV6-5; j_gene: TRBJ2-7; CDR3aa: CASSYRREGNEQYF
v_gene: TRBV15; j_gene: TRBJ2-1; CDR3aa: CATSNSAGGSYNEQFF
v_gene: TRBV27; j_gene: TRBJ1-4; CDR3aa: CARQGADGTQPRELGEKLFF
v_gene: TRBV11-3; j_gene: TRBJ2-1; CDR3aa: CASSSGTGFGEQFF
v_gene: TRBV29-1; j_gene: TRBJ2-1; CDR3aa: CSGRIRGSSVVAGGAEQFF
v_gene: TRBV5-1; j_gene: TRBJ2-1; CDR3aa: CASARTPSESYNEQFF
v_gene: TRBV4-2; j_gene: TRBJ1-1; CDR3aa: CASSQEEGVHTEAFF
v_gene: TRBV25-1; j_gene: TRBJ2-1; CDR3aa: CASRGYEQFF
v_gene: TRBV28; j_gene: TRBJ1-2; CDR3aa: CASSSPGQTYGYTF
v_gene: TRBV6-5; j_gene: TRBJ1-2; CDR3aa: CASSYSWQGSYGYTF
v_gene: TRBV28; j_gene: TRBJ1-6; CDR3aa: CASSLGTGAYNSPLHF
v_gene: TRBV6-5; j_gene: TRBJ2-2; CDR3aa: CASSYFGGTGTGELFF
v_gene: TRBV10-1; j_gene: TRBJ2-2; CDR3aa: CASSLGTGELFF
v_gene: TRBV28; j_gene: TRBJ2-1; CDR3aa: CASSLLVGTNEQFF